This passage covers 27 T cell receptor beta chains from one sample sequenced in a study of identifying expanded T cells in peripheral blood (dated by TCRdb to between 2017 and 2020). Libraries were prepared through the immunoSEQ multiplex PCR assay. This is the immuneACCESS table as TCRdb keeps it, with only in-frame sequences that have V and J called. A part of the clones is gone; compared with another copy, unresolved V genes explain less than half, and the rest is unexplained. Counted in this sample were around 81,000 clones; 70% to 90% of them appeared once. The leading ten clones occupy 4% to 5.5% of the sample. The sequencing input was blood. The receptors here all came from a person between 18 and 75 years old in good health.

This clone has just one count. The chain joins TRBV18 to TRBJ1-1, with a tentative D call TRBD1 (5 bases). V was clipped by 2 bases and J by 0 bases, with 16 bases between them. Germline V lookup: CDR1 KGHSH, CDR2 LQKENI. The CDR3 has 17 residues. For the CDR3, the DNA is TGTGCCAGCTCACCATCTCAATCGACAGACTTGAACACTGAAGCTTTCTTT. This translates into CASSPSQSTDLNTEAFF.

V gene TRBV19 combines with J gene TRBJ1-2; 8 nucleotides agree with TRBD1. V dropped 1 base and J dropped 4; count of bases not matched to a gene: 17. Per germline, CDR1 LNHDA and CDR2 SQIVND (reference sequence). This CDR3 region has 19 residues. CDR3 DNA: TGTGCCAGTAGTATAGTCGACCGGACAGGGAATTCGGGATCCTATGGCTACACCTTC. Translated: CASSIVDRTGNSGSYGYTF.

This rearrangement joins TRBV4-1 to TRBJ1-4, with 7 bases lining up with TRBD1. This CDR3 is built from 14 residues. Trimming at V came to 3 bases and at J to 8 bases, leaving 6 bases not matched to a gene. CDR1 and CDR2 (germline): MGHRA, YSYEKL. The CDR3, as DNA: TGCGCCAGCAGCCATACAGGGGCTGGCGAAAAACTGTTTTTT. Its protein product is CASSHTGAGEKLFF.

The chain combines TRBV7-2 with TRBJ1-2, with D perhaps matching TRBD1 (6 bases). The CDR3 consists of 14 residues. V gave up 3 bases and J gave up 4 bases, with 12 bases separating them. Germline CDR1 and CDR2: SGHTA and FQGNSA. CDR3 amino acids: CASSFGGSFYGYTF. The CDR3 coding sequence is TGTGCCAGCAGCTTCGGGGGCTCTTTCTATGGCTACACCTTC.

The gene calls are TRBV5-4 and TRBJ1-3; D might be TRBD1 (5 bases). This CDR3 spans 15 amino acids. Per germline, CDR1 SGHNT and CDR2 YYREEE (reference sequence). Trimming cost V 3 bases and J 0 bases, with 10 bases left between them. CDR3 nucleotide sequence: TGTGCCAGCAGCTCCGGGACGGCCTCTGGAAACACCATATATTTT. As protein: CASSSGTASGNTIYF.

The CDR3 DNA reads TGTGCCAGCAGCTTAGGATGGTTTCGGTCGGAAAGCACAGATACGCAGTATTTT. The encoded protein is CASSLGWFRSESTDTQYF. The J gene is TRBJ2-3, the V gene TRBV7-6; D is unclear. Per germline, CDR1 SGHVS and CDR2 FNYEAQ. Between the trimmed V and J ends, which lost 1 base and 0 bases, there was a span of 17 bases. The CDR3 consists of 18 residues.

This chain links TRBV19 with TRBJ2-3; 9 nucleotides line up with TRBD2. The V segment lost 5 bases and the J segment 1 base; nucleotides outside the gene matches: 4. The CDR3 length is 15 residues. Germline CDR1 is LNHDA and CDR2 is SQIVND (reference sequence). CDR3 residues: CASSVLAGGTDTQYF. The CDR3 DNA is TGTGCCAGTAGTGTTTTAGCGGGGGGCACAGATACGCAGTATTTT.

This chain links TRBV5-1 with TRBJ2-3; D may match TRBD1 or TRBD2 (5 bases each). The CDR3 sequence is 15 residues long. The V gene lost 5 bases and the J gene lost 1 base, with 14 bases spanning the gap. CDR1 and CDR2 (germline): SGHRS, YFSETQ. The CDR3 here is CASRASGTRTDTQYF. As DNA, the CDR3 is TGCGCCAGCAGAGCCTCTGGGACGCGCACAGATACGCAGTATTTT.

The V call is TRBV11-3, the J call TRBJ1-5; a weak D match, TRBD1 (5 bases). The CDR3 has 13 residues. Germline CDR1 reads SGHNT; CDR2 reads YENEEA. The germline V and J ends were trimmed by 3 bases and 4 bases, with 7 bases remaining between them. CDR3 loop: CASSLTANQPQHF. The DNA for the CDR3 is TGTGCCAGCAGCTTGACAGCGAATCAGCCCCAGCATTTT.

The chain combines TRBV10-3 with TRBJ2-1; D might be TRBD1 or TRBD2, each matching 5 bases. The ends were cut back, 6 bases at V and 1 base at J, with 10 bases in the middle. The germline V gene has CDR1 ENHRY and CDR2 SYGVKD. This CDR3 region has 14 residues. The CDR3 loop reads CAIRRDGSYNEQFF. In DNA, the CDR3 is TGTGCCATCAGGAGGGACGGATCCTACAATGAGCAGTTCTTC.

The chain carries TRBV5-1 and TRBJ2-5; 12 bases are a match to TRBD1. With 2 bases clipped from V and 0 bases from J, the junction kept 5 bases outside the gene matches. The CDR3 contains 17 residues. The germline V gene encodes CDR1 SGHRS and CDR2 YFSETQ. DNA of the CDR3: TGCGCCAGCAGCTTCGGGACAGGGGGCGGGAACCAAGAGACCCAGTACTTC. It specifies CASSFGTGGGNQETQYF.

V and J are TRBV18 and TRBJ1-1; D is ambiguous. The V and J ends lost 8 bases and 0 bases respectively, with 10 bases between them. CDR1 and CDR2 from the germline V gene are KGHSH and LQKENI. The CDR3 consists of 13 residues. CDR3 loop: CASLSSVNTEAFF. The CDR3 nucleotides read TGTGCCAGCCTTTCGAGCGTGAACACTGAAGCTTTCTTT.

A remark on this clone: Sequence at one end of the junction differs from germline and may be a read error. This chain links TRBV11-2 with TRBJ2-5; 7 bases are a match to TRBD1. Germline assignment: CDR1 SGHAT and CDR2 FQNNGV. The CDR3 sequence is 14 residues long. The CDR3 sequence is CATSPGQEYGTQYF. CDR3 bases: TGTGCCACCAGCCCAGGACAGGAGTATGGGACCCAGTACTTC.

The chain carries TRBV19 and TRBJ2-5, with TRBD1 as a possible D gene (6 bases). Per the germline V gene, CDR1 is LNHDA and CDR2 is SQIVND (reference sequence). The CDR3 has 14 residues. The germline V and J ends were trimmed by 1 base and 5 bases, with 11 bases remaining between them. This CDR3 is CASSIVDRPETQYF. As DNA, the CDR3 is TGTGCCAGTAGTATAGTGGACAGACCCGAGACCCAGTACTTC.

The chain links TRBV5-6 to TRBJ1-2; unclear D gene. Germline loops: CDR1 SGHDT, CDR2 YYEEEE. The V end lost 1 base, the J end lost 0 bases, and 7 bases lay between the germline ends. The CDR3 runs 14 residues. Written as DNA, the CDR3 is TGTGCCAGCAGCTTGCAGCAAACTAACTATGGCTACACCTTC. This encodes CASSLQQTNYGYTF.

The rearrangement joins TRBV25-1 to TRBJ2-1, with 9 bases fitting TRBD2. Germline CDR1 reads MGHDK; CDR2 reads SYGVNS. The CDR3 contains 16 residues. V lost 5 bases to trimming and J lost 4 bases; unmatched junction nucleotides: 9. In DNA, the CDR3 is TGTGCCAGCAGTTCATTAGCGGGGGACCGGTACAATGAGCAGTTCTTC. It translates to CASSSLAGDRYNEQFF. Supplemented by reference TRBV25-1 and TRBJ2-1, the full variable domain reads EADIYQTPRYLVIGTGKKITLECSQTMGHDKMYWYQQDPGMELHLIHYSYGVNSTEKGDLSSESTVSRIRTEHFPLTLESARPSHTSQYLCASSSLAGDRYNEQFFGPGTRLTVL.

The V call is TRBV9, the J call TRBJ1-1; TRBD1 is a possible D gene (6 bases). V dropped 4 bases and J dropped 5 bases, with 18 bases sitting between them. Germline V CDR1 and CDR2: SGDLS, YYNGEE. This CDR3 contains 15 residues. CDR3 region: CASSPARGADTEAFF. The CDR3 DNA reads TGTGCCAGCAGCCCCGCGAGGGGGGCGGATACTGAAGCTTTCTTT.

The chain has TRBV2 and TRBJ2-5; no reliable D call. The CDR3 runs to 12 residues. Trimming left V 2 bases short and J 4 bases short, with 5 bases between. Germline CDR1 is SNHLY and CDR2 is FYNNEI. The CDR3 reads CASSESRETQYF. DNA for the CDR3: TGTGCCAGCAGTGAATCCCGAGAGACCCAGTACTTC.

The gene calls are TRBV19 and TRBJ1-1; D possibly corresponds to TRBD1 (6 bases). This CDR3 has 12 amino acids. CDR1 is LNHDA, CDR2 SQIVND, per germline (reference sequence). V was clipped by 3 bases and J by 7 bases, with 9 bases between them. In nucleotides, the CDR3 is TGTGCCAGTAGTATTAAGGGGGTTGAAGCTTTCTTT. Translating it yields CASSIKGVEAFF.

The chain uses TRBV7-9 and TRBJ1-3; maybe TRBD1 (6 bases). The CDR3 contains 13 residues. CDR1 is SEHNR, CDR2 FQNEAQ, per germline (reference sequence). Trimming cost V 2 bases and J 7 bases, with 9 bases left between them. CDR3 nucleotides: TGTGCCAGCAGCTTAACAGGGCCGAACACCATATATTTT. This encodes CASSLTGPNTIYF.

The chain uses TRBV5-4 and TRBJ2-6; D tentatively reads TRBD1 or TRBD2 (5 bases each). The CDR3 runs to 16 residues. V dropped 5 bases and J dropped 4 bases, with 16 bases sitting between them. The V gene's germline CDR1 is SGHNT and CDR2 YYREEE (reference sequence). CDR3 DNA sequence: TGTGCCAGCAGTTATAGTCACGGGGCCGGGGCCAACGTCCTGACTTTC. Its translation: CASSYSHGAGANVLTF.

The chain carries TRBV5-6 and TRBJ2-5, with D tentatively TRBD1 (5 bases). Deletions cut 4 bases from V and 2 bases from J, with 9 bases between. The length of the CDR3 is 13 residues. The germline CDR1 and CDR2 sequences are SGHDT and YYEEEE. For the CDR3, the DNA is TGTGCCAGCAGCCCCAGGGTTCAAGAGACCCAGTACTTC. It encodes CASSPRVQETQYF.

The chain couples TRBV18 to TRBJ2-5; TRBD1 matches 9 bases. The germline V gene has CDR1 KGHSH and CDR2 LQKENI. The CDR3 loop spans 16 amino acids. Trimming took 2 bases from V and 2 from J; bases not matched to a gene: 6. CDR3 residues: CASSPSLGQGQETQYF. The CDR3 DNA follows: TGTGCCAGCTCACCATCCCTGGGACAGGGTCAAGAGACCCAGTACTTC.

The chain employs TRBV2 and TRBJ1-2; 7 bases are a match to TRBD1. The CDR3 runs 14 residues. CDR1 SNHLY and CDR2 FYNNEI come from the germline V gene. Trimming removed 7 bases from V and 3 bases from J; junction bases left unmatched: 8. CDR3 nucleotides: TGTGCCAGCAAGGGGGCCGCCTCCGACTATGGCTACACCTTC. It specifies CASKGAASDYGYTF.

The genes are TRBV30 and TRBJ1-4; TRBD1 aligns across 10 bases. The CDR3 spans 13 residues. Germline V gene data show CDR1 as GTSNPN and CDR2 as SVGIG (reference sequence). J lost 8 bases, V lost 7 bases, and 7 bases had no gene match. The CDR3 coding sequence is TGTGCCTCGAGACAGGGGGCGCACGAAAAACTGTTTTTT. Its protein product is CASRQGAHEKLFF. Full variable domain (missing parts from reference TRBV30 and TRBJ1-4): SQTIHQWPATLVQPVGSPLSLECTVEGTSNPNLYWYRQAAGRGLQLLFYSVGIGQISSEVPQNLSASRPQDRQFILSSKKLLLSDSGFYLCASRQGAHEKLFFGSGTQLSVL.

CDR3: CASSLARSDTQYF. CDR3 coding DNA: TGTGCCAGCTCCCTTGCGAGGTCCGATACGCAGTATTTT. The chain is built from TRBV18 and TRBJ2-3; unclear D gene. The CDR3 has 13 amino acids. V was trimmed by 6 bases and J by 6 bases, leaving 13 bases between them. Looked up from germline, CDR1 is KGHSH and CDR2 is LQKENI.

This chain's CDR3 is CASSLSGNQPQHF. CDR3 nucleotide sequence: TGTGCCAGCAGTTTGTCCGGCAATCAGCCCCAGCATTTT. The chain combines TRBV28 with TRBJ1-5; no clear D gene. Trimming cost V 3 bases and J 2 bases, with 5 bases left between them. The CDR3 has 13 amino acids. Germline-derived CDR1 and CDR2 are MDHEN and SYDVKM.